These 11 T cell receptor beta chains were sequenced from one sample in a study of CXCR3-negative and CXCR3-positive naive CD8 T cells. Study-level points and caveats: Comparison of naive cells showed more hydrophobic TRB CDR3s in CXCR3-positive than in CXCR3-negative naive cells.

UMI-tagged TRB cDNA libraries were built via 5' RACE. TCRdb reprocessed the 5' RACE reads; each CDR3 protein has one entry and no DNA is given. This table holds approximately 130,000 distinct CDR3 sequences. These TCRs' antigens remain unknown. Sequenced sample: naive CXCR3+ CD8+ T cells from blood. Subset noted: CD45RO-CCR7+CD27+CD95- naive CD8+ T cells expressing CXCR3 (TNR3+). Receptors originate from a human donor in good health. Some clones in this sample may be carry-over from other donors' samples.

The chain carries TRBV29-1 and TRBJ2-7; the TCRdb D gene call, TRBD1, has no DNA to confirm it. CDR1 SQVTM and CDR2 ANQGSEA come from the germline V gene. This CDR3 has 14 amino acids. The CDR3 reads CSVEIAGGGYEQYF.

The V and J genes are TRBV21-1 and TRBJ1-1. TRBV21-1 is classified as a pseudogene. The CDR3 runs to 17 residues. The CDR3 loop reads CASSKGREGRENTEAFF.

V usage is TRBV7-9 and J usage is TRBJ2-7. There are 15 residues in the CDR3. The germline V gene encodes CDR1 SEHNR and CDR2 FQNEAQ (reference sequence). CDR3 region: CASSPSDRKPYEQYF.

The rearrangement links TRBV4-1 to TRBJ2-1; TCRdb's assignment of TRBD1 cannot be checked, as there is no DNA. The germline gives CDR1 MGHRA, CDR2 YSYEKL. CDR3 length equals 18 residues. CDR3 sequence reads: CASSHPSRGSRAYNEQFF.

The V call is TRBV4-2, the J call TRBJ2-7; lacking DNA, the TRBD2 call made by TCRdb goes unchecked. The CDR3 is 15 amino acids. Germline lookup yields CDR1 LGHNA and CDR2 YNFKEQ. This chain's CDR3 is CASSPSGDYAYEQYF.

The chain carries TRBV7-9 and TRBJ2-1; the D call from TCRdb, TRBD2, cannot be confirmed without DNA. This CDR3 contains 16 residues. The V gene's germline CDR1 is SEHNR and CDR2 FQNEAQ (reference sequence). CDR3 protein: CASSLLADSSYNEQFF.

This chain links TRBV29-1 with TRBJ1-2; no DNA is available, so the TRBD1 call from TCRdb remains unchecked. CDR1 is SQVTM and CDR2 is ANQGSEA in the germline V gene. The CDR3 is made up of 15 amino acids. CDR3 region: CSVEDLKVSRYGYTF. The complete variable domain, with remaining parts taken from reference TRBV29-1 and TRBJ1-2, reads SAVISQKPSRDICQRGTSLTIQCQVDSQVTMMFWYRQQPGQSLTLIATANQGSEATYESGFVIDKFPISRPNLTFSTLTVSNMSPEDSSIYLCSVEDLKVSRYGYTFGSGTRLTVV.

The chain uses TRBV19 and TRBJ2-3; TCRdb indicates TRBD1, and absent DNA this call remains unverified. Germline lookup yields CDR1 LNHDA and CDR2 SQIVND (reference sequence). This CDR3 is built from 18 residues. Here the CDR3 reads CASSISPTTGTNSDTQYF. The entire variable domain, with the rest obtained from reference TRBV19 and TRBJ2-3, is as follows: DGGITQSPKYLFRKEGQNVTLSCEQNLNHDAMYWYRQDPGQGLRLIYYSQIVNDFQKGDIAEGYSVSREKKESFPLTVTSAQKNPTAFYLCASSISPTTGTNSDTQYFGPGTRLTVL.

The chain employs TRBV5-4 and TRBJ2-3. The CDR3 length is 12 residues. Germline CDR1 SGHNT, CDR2 YYREEE (reference sequence). CDR3 residues: CASSPYADTQYF.

The rearrangement joins TRBV19 to TRBJ2-1; TCRdb's D gene call, TRBD2, goes unchecked for lack of DNA. The CDR3 extends over 16 amino acids. CDR1 and CDR2 (germline): LNHDA, SQIVND (reference sequence). The CDR3 here is CASSIKPGLAGIEQFF.

The chain carries TRBV7-3 and TRBJ2-1; the D call of TRBD1 rests on TCRdb alone, since no DNA is present to check it. This CDR3 has 14 amino acids. In germline, CDR1 is SGHTA, CDR2 FQGTGA. The CDR3 loop reads CASSDGTGMNEQFF.